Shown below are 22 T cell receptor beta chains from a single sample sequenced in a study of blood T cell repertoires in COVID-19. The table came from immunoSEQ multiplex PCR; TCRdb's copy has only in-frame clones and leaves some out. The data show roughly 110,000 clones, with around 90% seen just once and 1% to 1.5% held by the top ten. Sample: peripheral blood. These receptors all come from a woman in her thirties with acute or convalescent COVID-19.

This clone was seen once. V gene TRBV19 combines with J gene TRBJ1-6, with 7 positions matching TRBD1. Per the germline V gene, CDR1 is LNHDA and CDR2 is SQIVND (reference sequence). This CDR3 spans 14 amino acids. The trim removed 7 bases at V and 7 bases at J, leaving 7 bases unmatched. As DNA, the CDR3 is TGTGCCAGTAACTCCGGGACAGAAAATTCACCCCTCCACTTT. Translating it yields CASNSGTENSPLHF.

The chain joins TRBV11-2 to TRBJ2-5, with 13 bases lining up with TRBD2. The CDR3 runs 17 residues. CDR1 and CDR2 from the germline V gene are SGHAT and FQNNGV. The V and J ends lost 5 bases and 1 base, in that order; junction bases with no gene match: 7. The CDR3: CASSLQRLAGGQETQYF. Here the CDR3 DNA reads TGTGCCAGCAGCCTGCAGAGACTAGCGGGGGGCCAAGAGACCCAGTACTTC.

CDR3: CASRVTDMNTEAFF. CDR3 DNA sequence: TGTGCCAGTAGGGTGACAGACATGAACACTGAAGCTTTCTTT. The chain is built from TRBV19 and TRBJ1-1; D may be TRBD1 (5 bases). Per the germline V gene, CDR1 is LNHDA and CDR2 is SQIVND (reference sequence). CDR3 size: 14 residues. The germline V and J ends were trimmed by 6 bases and 0 bases, with 11 bases remaining between them.

The CDR3 DNA reads as TGTGCCTGGAGACAGGGAAGGCGTTCACCCCTCCACTTT. Its protein is CAWRQGRRSPLHF. This chain joins TRBV30 and TRBJ1-6; D possibly corresponds to TRBD1 (6 bases). The CDR3 runs 13 residues. The germline CDR1 and CDR2 sequences are GTSNPN and SVGIG (reference sequence). V gave up 3 bases and J gave up 9 bases, with 12 bases separating them.

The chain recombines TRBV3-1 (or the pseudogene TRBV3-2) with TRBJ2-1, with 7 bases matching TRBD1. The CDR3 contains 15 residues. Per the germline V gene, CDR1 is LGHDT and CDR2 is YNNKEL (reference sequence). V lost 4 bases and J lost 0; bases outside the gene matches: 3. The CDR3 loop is CASSPGQDSYNEQFF. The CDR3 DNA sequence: TGTGCCAGCAGCCCAGGACAGGACTCCTACAATGAGCAGTTCTTC.

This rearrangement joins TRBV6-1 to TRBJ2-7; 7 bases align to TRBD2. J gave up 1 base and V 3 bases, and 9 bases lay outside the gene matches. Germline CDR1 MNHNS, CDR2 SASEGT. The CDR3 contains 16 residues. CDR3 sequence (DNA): TGTGCCAGCAGTGATGGTCCTAGCGGCCATTCCTACGAGCAGTACTTC. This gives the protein CASSDGPSGHSYEQYF.

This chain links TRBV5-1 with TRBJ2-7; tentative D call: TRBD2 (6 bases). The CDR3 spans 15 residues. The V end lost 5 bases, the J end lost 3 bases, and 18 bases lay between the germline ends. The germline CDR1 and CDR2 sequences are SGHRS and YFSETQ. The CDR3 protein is CASRWDSSTFYEQYF. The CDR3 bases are TGCGCCAGCAGGTGGGACTCCTCAACCTTCTACGAGCAGTACTTC.

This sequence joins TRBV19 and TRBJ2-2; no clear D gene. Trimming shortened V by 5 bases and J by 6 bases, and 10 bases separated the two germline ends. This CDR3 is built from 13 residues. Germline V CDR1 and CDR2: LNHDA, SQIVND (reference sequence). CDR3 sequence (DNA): TGTGCCAGTAGTGCCTACTCCGCCGGGGAGCTGTTTTTT. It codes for CASSAYSAGELFF.

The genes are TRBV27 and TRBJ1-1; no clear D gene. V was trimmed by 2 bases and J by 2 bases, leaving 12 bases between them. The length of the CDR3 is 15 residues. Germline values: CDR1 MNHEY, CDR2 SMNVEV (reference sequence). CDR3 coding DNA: TGTGCCAGCAGTTTAAATTGGAGTCTAAACACTGAAGCTTTCTTT. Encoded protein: CASSLNWSLNTEAFF.

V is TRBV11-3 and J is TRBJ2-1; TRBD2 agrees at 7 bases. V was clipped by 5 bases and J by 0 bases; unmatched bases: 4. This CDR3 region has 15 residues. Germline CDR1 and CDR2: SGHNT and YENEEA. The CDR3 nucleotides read TGTGCCAGCAGCCCTAGCGGAAGCTCCTACAATGAGCAGTTCTTC. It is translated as CASSPSGSSYNEQFF.

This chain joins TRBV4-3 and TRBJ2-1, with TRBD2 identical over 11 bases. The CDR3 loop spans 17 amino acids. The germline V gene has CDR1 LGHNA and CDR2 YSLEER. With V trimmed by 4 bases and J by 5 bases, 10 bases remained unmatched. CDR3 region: CASSRYTGLAENNEQFF. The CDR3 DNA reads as TGCGCCAGCAGCCGCTATACGGGACTAGCGGAGAACAATGAGCAGTTCTTC.

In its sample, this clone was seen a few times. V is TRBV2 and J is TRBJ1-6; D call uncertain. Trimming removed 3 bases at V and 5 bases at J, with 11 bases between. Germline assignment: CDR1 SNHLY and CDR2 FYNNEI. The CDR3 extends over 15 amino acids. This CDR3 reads CASSELGLNNSPLHF. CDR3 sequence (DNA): TGTGCCAGCAGTGAGTTGGGCCTGAATAATTCACCCCTCCACTTT.

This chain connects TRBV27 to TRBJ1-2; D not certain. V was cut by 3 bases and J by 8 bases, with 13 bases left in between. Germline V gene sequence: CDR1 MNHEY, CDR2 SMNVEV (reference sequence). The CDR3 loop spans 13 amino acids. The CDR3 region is CASSFTGIGGYTF. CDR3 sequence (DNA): TGTGCCAGCAGTTTCACCGGGATTGGGGGCTACACCTTC.

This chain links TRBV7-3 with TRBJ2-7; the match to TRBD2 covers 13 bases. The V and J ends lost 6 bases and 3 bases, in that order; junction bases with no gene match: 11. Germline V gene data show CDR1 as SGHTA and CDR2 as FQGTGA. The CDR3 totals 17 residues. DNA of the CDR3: TGTGCCAGCAGGTACCGGACTAGCGGGAGTATCCGCTACGAGCAGTACTTC. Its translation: CASRYRTSGSIRYEQYF.

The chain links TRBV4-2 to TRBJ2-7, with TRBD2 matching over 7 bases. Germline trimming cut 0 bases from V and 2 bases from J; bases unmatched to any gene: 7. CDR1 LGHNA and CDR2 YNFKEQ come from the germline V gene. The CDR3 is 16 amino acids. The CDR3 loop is CASSQDGTSATYEQYF. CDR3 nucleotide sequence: TGTGCCAGCAGCCAAGATGGCACTAGCGCTACCTACGAGCAGTACTTC.

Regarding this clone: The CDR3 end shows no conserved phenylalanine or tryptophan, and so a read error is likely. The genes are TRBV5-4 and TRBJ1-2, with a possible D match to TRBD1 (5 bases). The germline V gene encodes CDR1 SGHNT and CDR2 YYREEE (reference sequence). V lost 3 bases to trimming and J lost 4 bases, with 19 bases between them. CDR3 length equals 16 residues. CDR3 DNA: TGTGCCAGCAGCTCCCCCGACAGCGGGCTGGGCTATGGCTACACCCTC. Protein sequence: CASSSPDSGLGYGYTL.

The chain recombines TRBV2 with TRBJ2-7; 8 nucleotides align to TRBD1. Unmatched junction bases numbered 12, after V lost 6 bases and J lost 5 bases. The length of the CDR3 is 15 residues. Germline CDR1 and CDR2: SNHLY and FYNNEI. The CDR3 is CASRSTGGPSNEQYF. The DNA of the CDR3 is TGTGCCAGCAGGTCAACAGGGGGTCCTTCTAACGAGCAGTACTTC.

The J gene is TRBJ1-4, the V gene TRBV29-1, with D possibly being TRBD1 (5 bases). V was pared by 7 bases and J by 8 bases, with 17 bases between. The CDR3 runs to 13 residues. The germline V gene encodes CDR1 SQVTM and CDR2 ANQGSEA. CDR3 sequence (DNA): TGCAGCGCTACGGGGGGGTTTTACGAAAAACTGTTTTTT. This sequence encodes CSATGGFYEKLFF.

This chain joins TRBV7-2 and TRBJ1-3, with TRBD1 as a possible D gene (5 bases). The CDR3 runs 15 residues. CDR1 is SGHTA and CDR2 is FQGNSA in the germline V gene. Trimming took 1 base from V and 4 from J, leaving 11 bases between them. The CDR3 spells CASSLVWTSGNTIYF. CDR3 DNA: TGTGCCAGCAGCTTAGTTTGGACATCAGGAAACACCATATATTTT.

The CDR3 region is CASSLRLEETQYF. CDR3 nucleotide sequence: TGTGCCAGCAGCCTACGACTTGAAGAGACCCAGTACTTC. The chain carries TRBV7-7 and TRBJ2-5; no clear D gene. Per the germline V gene, CDR1 is SSHAT and CDR2 is FNYEAQ (reference sequence). The germline V and J ends were trimmed by 5 bases and 3 bases, with 10 bases remaining between them. CDR3 length: 13 residues.

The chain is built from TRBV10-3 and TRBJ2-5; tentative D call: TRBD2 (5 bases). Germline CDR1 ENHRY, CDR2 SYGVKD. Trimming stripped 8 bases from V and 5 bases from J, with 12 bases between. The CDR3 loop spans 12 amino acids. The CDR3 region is CAIGTRDETQYF. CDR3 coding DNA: TGTGCCATCGGAACTAGGGATGAGACCCAGTACTTC.

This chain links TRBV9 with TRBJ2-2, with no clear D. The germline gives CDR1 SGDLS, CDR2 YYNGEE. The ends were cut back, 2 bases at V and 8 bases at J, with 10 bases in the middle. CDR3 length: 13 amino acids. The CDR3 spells CASSVLTWGELFF. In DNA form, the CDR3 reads TGTGCCAGCAGCGTGCTGACTTGGGGGGAGCTGTTTTTT.